This T cell receptor (beta chain) comes out of a study of Graves' ophthalmopathy and Graves' hyperthyroidism. V lost 3 bases and J lost 5, with 19 bases in between. Germline CDR1 is LGHNA and CDR2 is YSLEER. The CDR3 has 16 amino acids. Points from the study as a whole: Among expanded thyroid clonotypes above 0.001 frequency, most also occurred in blood.

RNA transcripts provided the template for amplifying TCR beta CDR3 regions. The workflow started with a first-round RT-PCR run with HTBI primers and then moved on to a second-round multiplex PCR. TCRdb re-analysed the multiplex PCR reads in MiXCR, keeping a single row per CDR3 protein. The table includes roughly 700,000 distinct CDR3 sequences, roughly two fifths detected once. Disease in donors with ophthalmopathy had moderate-to-severe activity, CAS ≥3, NOSPECS ≥4 and under 3 months' duration. PBMCs were obtained from roughly 9.4 ml of fresh peripheral blood. Concerning this clonotype itself: The target antigen is unknown.

The specimen was peripheral blood. This clonotype originated in an adult man with Graves' ophthalmopathy. V gene TRBV4-3 combines with J gene TRBJ1-2, with D possibly being TRBD1 (5 bases). This chain's CDR3 is CASSHRPGEGKYGYTF. The DNA for the CDR3 is TGCGCCAGCAGCCATAGGCCGGGGGAGGGAAAATATGGCTACACCTTC.